This T cell receptor beta chain stems from a study of cytomegalovirus exposure and HLA in healthy donors. Concerning this clone: Its antigen is unidentified.

Whole-study results and caveats: Several of the most significant clusters were apparently associated with common viral pathogens in a later analysis.

Trimming removed 8 bases from V and 3 bases from J; junction bases left unmatched: 9. The CDR3 has 15 amino acids. The V gene's germline CDR1 is MDHEN and CDR2 SYDVKM. Both 60 Vbeta primers and 13 Jbeta primers went into the PCR. The method was immunoSEQ multiplex PCR; TCRdb's version includes in-frame clones alone and lacks a portion of them. Among about 160,000 clones listed, under 90% were seen once. The specimen sequenced was PBMCs. The TCR sequence derives from a man under 40 in good health and CMV-seronegative. The chain links TRBV28 to TRBJ2-2; 7 nucleotides line up with TRBD1. The CDR3 spells CASGTTGIYTGELFF. The CDR3 bases are TGTGCCAGCGGGACGACAGGGATTTACACCGGGGAGCTGTTTTTT.